This T cell receptor beta chain was documented in a study of blood T cell repertoires in COVID-19. Across the study: Specimens from acute and convalescent COVID-19 originated in the United States, Italy and Spain.

Method: immunoSEQ multiplex PCR; TCRdb's copy keeps in-frame clones and lacks some. Altogether 250,000 to 300,000 clones are present, 75% to 90% being singletons, with the ten largest covering roughly 2%. CDR1 is LGHNA, CDR2 YSLEER, per germline. The CDR3 runs 15 residues. The V gene lost 0 bases and the J gene lost 3 bases, with 12 bases spanning the gap. This TCR came from a woman between 50 and 59 years old who had recovered from COVID-19. The J gene is TRBJ2-7, the V gene TRBV4-3; D remains unclear. Sequencing was carried out using peripheral blood. The CDR3: CASSQDGRSNYEQYF. The CDR3 bases are TGCGCCAGCAGCCAAGATGGGCGTTCAAACTACGAGCAGTACTTC.